The next 25 T cell receptor beta chains were all read from a single sample in a study of T cells in Graves' hyperthyroidism and ophthalmopathy. RNA transcripts provided the source from which TCR beta CDR3 regions were amplified. Primed by the HTBI set, a first-round RT-PCR was run on the TCR CDR3. TCRdb re-called the multiplex PCR reads through MiXCR, storing one row per CDR3 protein. The top ten clones hold roughly 40% of a sample with fewer than 350,000 distinct CDR3 sequences, approximately 18% of them seen once. Sequenced: blood. These receptors came from a man aged 45-60 years with Graves' ophthalmopathy.

This clonotype was counted many times. This sequence joins TRBV11-2 and TRBJ2-3; TRBD2 might be the D (5 bases). Trimming left V 3 bases short and J 6 bases short, with 13 bases between. Germline lookup yields CDR1 SGHAT and CDR2 FQNNGV. CDR3 length: 14 amino acids. The CDR3 DNA is TGTGCCAGCAGCTTTACTAGTAAGCTGGATACGCAGTATTTT. Translation: CASSFTSKLDTQYF. The complete variable domain, with remaining parts taken from reference TRBV11-2 and TRBJ2-3, reads EAGVAQSPRYKIIEKRQSVAFWCNPISGHATLYWYQQILGQGPKLLIQFQNNGVVDDSQLPKDRFSAERLKGVDSTLKIQPAKLEDSAVYLCASSFTSKLDTQYFGPGTRLTVL.

This chain connects TRBV19 to TRBJ1-2; 9 bases agree with TRBD1. Germline values: CDR1 LNHDA, CDR2 SQIVND (reference sequence). Germline trimming cut 7 bases from V and 4 bases from J; bases unmatched to any gene: 7. The CDR3 is 14 amino acids. The CDR3 DNA is TGTGCCAGTATCTTCGGGACAGGGACCTATGGCTACACCTTC. Translated: CASIFGTGTYGYTF.

The V and J genes are TRBV28 and TRBJ1-1; 7 positions match TRBD1. Trimming at V came to 5 bases and at J to 5 bases, leaving 5 bases not matched to a gene. Germline-derived CDR1 and CDR2 are MDHEN and SYDVKM. The CDR3 has 13 amino acids. The CDR3 sequence is CASSTRQGTEAFF. Here the CDR3 DNA reads TGTGCCAGCAGTACGAGACAGGGAACTGAAGCTTTCTTT. The whole variable domain, filled in from reference TRBV28 and TRBJ1-1, reads DVKVTQSSRYLVKRTGEKVFLECVQDMDHENMFWYRQDPGLGLRLIYFSYDVKMKEKGDIPEGYSVSREKKERFSLILESASTNQTSMYLCASSTRQGTEAFFGQGTRLTVV.

The genes are TRBV2 and TRBJ2-3; 11 nucleotides match TRBD2. This CDR3 contains 17 residues. Germline V gene lookup returns CDR1 SNHLY and CDR2 FYNNEI. V was pared by 2 bases and J by 0 bases, with 4 bases of the junction left unmatched. This CDR3 is CASSELAGGTSTDTQYF. The DNA of the CDR3 is TGTGCCAGCAGTGAACTAGCGGGAGGTACTAGCACAGATACGCAGTATTTT.

The CDR3, as DNA: TGTGCCAGCAGTTACTCGTCGTGGGGACAGGGGGAGAGTGCAGATACGCAGTATTTT. Its translation is CASSYSSWGQGESADTQYF. This chain connects TRBV25-1 to TRBJ2-3; 11 bases are a match to TRBD1. The CDR3 extends over 19 amino acids. The V segment lost 5 bases and the J segment 4 bases; nucleotides outside the gene matches: 17. Germline V gives CDR1 MGHDK, CDR2 SYGVNS.

Ten or more counts support this clonotype. The chain links TRBV5-1 to TRBJ2-7; 9 bases fit TRBD1. Germline V lookup: CDR1 SGHRS, CDR2 YFSETQ. V lost 5 bases to trimming and J lost 7 bases; unmatched junction nucleotides: 13. The CDR3 extends over 15 amino acids. CDR3 nucleotide sequence: TGCGCCAGCAGACCTGGACAGGGGCCTAATGAAGAGCAGTACTTC. Its protein product is CASRPGQGPNEEQYF.

Concerning this clonotype: A read error may explain this, as a much larger clone is one base away. The J gene is TRBJ2-7, the V gene TRBV6-1; D not resolved. Trimming removed 7 bases at V and 0 bases at J, with 4 bases between. This CDR3 is 11 amino acids long. Germline assignment: CDR1 MNHNS and CDR2 SASEGT. For the CDR3, the DNA is TGTGCCAGCACCTTCTCCTACGAGCAGTACTTC. Its protein product is CASTFSYEQYF.

This clonotype has ten or more counts. The CDR3 spells CASTRTSLGNEQFF. The CDR3 coding sequence is TGCGCCAGCACCCGGACTAGCCTGGGGAATGAGCAGTTCTTC. The rearrangement uses TRBV5-1 and TRBJ2-1; TRBD2 matches 8 bases. The CDR3 covers 14 residues. Germline V gene lookup returns CDR1 SGHRS and CDR2 YFSETQ. The junction had 9 bases not matched to a gene; V was cut back by 6 bases and J by 7 bases. Filled out from reference TRBV5-1 and TRBJ2-1, the complete variable domain reads KAGVTQTPRYLIKTRGQQVTLSCSPISGHRSVSWYQQTPGQGLQFLFEYFSETQRNKGNFPGRFSGRQFSNSRSEMNVSTLELGDSALYLCASTRTSLGNEQFFGPGTRLTVL.

About this clonotype: Since a much larger clone is just one base distant, this may be a read error. The J gene is TRBJ2-1, the V gene TRBV28, with 7 bases that match TRBD2. The CDR3 has 13 amino acids. Germline assignment: CDR1 MDHEN and CDR2 SYDVKM. CDR3 in amino acids: CVSREGWNNEQFF. CDR3 bases: TGTGTCAGCAGGGAGGGATGGAACAATGAGCAGTTCTTC.

The chain carries TRBV27 and TRBJ2-1; the D gene is possibly TRBD1 (6 bases). The CDR3 loop spans 16 amino acids. Trimming removed 5 bases from V and 3 bases from J, with 17 bases in between. Germline assignment: CDR1 MNHEY and CDR2 SMNVEV (reference sequence). The CDR3 spells CASSHQGRTLYNEQFF. In nucleotides, the CDR3 is TGTGCCAGCAGTCACCAGGGGCGGACCCTCTACAATGAGCAGTTCTTC.

This clonotype has ten or more counts. J is TRBJ2-7 and V is TRBV12-3 or TRBV12-4; maybe TRBD1 (6 bases). This CDR3 region has 17 residues. Trimming stripped 1 base from V and 0 bases from J, with 16 bases between. The CDR3 DNA sequence: TGTGCCAGCAGTTTAGGATCCGGGACACGTATCTCCTACGAGCAGTACTTC. Translating gives CASSLGSGTRISYEQYF.

This chain joins TRBV7-9 and TRBJ1-1; 8 bases agree with TRBD1. CDR1 SEHNR and CDR2 FQNEAQ come from the germline V gene (reference sequence). V gave up 4 bases and J gave up 7 bases; unmatched junction bases: 8. The CDR3 is 14 residues long. CDR3 in DNA: TGTGCCAGCAGCTCGGCAGACAGGGGTAGTGAAGCTTTCTTT. Translating gives CASSSADRGSEAFF.

This clonotype was observed many times. The junction departs from germline at one end; a sequencing error may be responsible. This sequence joins TRBV7-2 and TRBJ2-7; D might be TRBD2 (6 bases). The CDR3 has 13 residues. Germline CDR1 reads SGHTA; CDR2 reads FQGNSA. CDR3 sequence (DNA): TGTGCCAGCAGCTTGTATAGCGGCTACGAGCAGCACTTC. Its translation: CASSLYSGYEQHF.

Many counts were recorded for this clonotype. The chain recombines TRBV11-2 with TRBJ1-1; D not resolved. Trimming removed 8 bases from V and 1 base from J, with 11 bases in between. Germline CDR1 reads SGHAT; CDR2 reads FQNNGV. The CDR3 loop spans 13 amino acids. The CDR3 here is CASSLDRNTEAFF. The CDR3 region has the DNA TGTGCCAGCTCCCTCGACCGGAACACTGAAGCTTTCTTT.

This clonotype was observed at least ten times. This rearrangement joins TRBV12-3 or TRBV12-4 to TRBJ1-5; D is uncertain. The V end lost 5 bases, the J end lost 0 bases, and 8 bases lay between the germline ends. The CDR3 has 14 amino acids. The DNA of the CDR3 is TGTGCCAGCAGTCAACATTATAGCAATCAGCCCCAGCATTTT. This encodes CASSQHYSNQPQHF.

About this clonotype itself: A much larger clone sits a single nucleotide away, making a read error possible. The chain is built from TRBV11-3 and TRBJ2-2; D is ambiguous. Germline lookup yields CDR1 SGHNT and CDR2 YENEEA. CDR3 length equals 13 residues. The CDR3 reads CASSLGPVEELVF. DNA of the CDR3: TGTGCCAGCAGCTTAGGCCCTGTCGAGGAGCTGGTTTTT.

The chain links TRBV7-2 to TRBJ2-4; D gene ambiguous. Per germline, CDR1 SGHTA and CDR2 FQGNSA. V lost 6 bases and J 0 bases, leaving 12 bases between the germline ends. The CDR3 runs 15 residues. CDR3 region: CASRLPTEAKNIQYF. The DNA for the CDR3 is TGTGCCAGCAGATTGCCTACAGAAGCCAAAAACATTCAGTACTTC.

The rearrangement links TRBV2 to TRBJ2-3, with a tentative D call TRBD1 (6 bases). Looked up from germline, CDR1 is SNHLY and CDR2 is FYNNEI. The CDR3 is 14 residues long. V was trimmed by 7 bases and J by 0 bases, leaving 11 bases between them. CDR3 nucleotides: TGTGCCAGCAAGTGGGGGCCCAGCACAGATACGCAGTATTTT. Amino acids: CASKWGPSTDTQYF.

This clonotype was seen once. The rearrangement links TRBV2 to TRBJ1-1, with D possibly matching TRBD1 (5 bases). The V end lost 9 bases, the J end lost 7 bases, and 18 bases lay between the germline ends. The CDR3 loop spans 13 amino acids. CDR1 SNHLY and CDR2 FYNNEI come from the germline V gene. The CDR3, as DNA: TGTGCCAGTCGATCAGGGAGCGTTGGTGAAGCTTTCTTT. It encodes CASRSGSVGEAFF.

DNA for the CDR3: TGTGCCAGCAGTTACGTCAGGGGCTACGAGCAGTACTTC. This sequence encodes CASSYVRGYEQYF. The rearrangement links TRBV6-5 to TRBJ2-7; D may be TRBD1 (6 bases). CDR1 and CDR2 from the germline V gene are MNHEY and SVGAGI. The CDR3 has 13 amino acids. Between the trimmed V and J ends, which lost 2 bases and 3 bases, there was a span of 8 bases.

The chain employs TRBV7-2 and TRBJ2-1; D perhaps matches TRBD2 (6 bases). The CDR3 consists of 13 residues. Germline values: CDR1 SGHTA, CDR2 FQGNSA. The ends were cut back, 2 bases at V and 15 bases at J, with 17 bases in the middle. CDR3 in amino acids: CASSLPTSGPRFF. The CDR3 nucleotides are TGTGCCAGCAGCTTACCGACTAGTGGCCCCCGGTTCTTC.

This clonotype was detected ten times or more. This rearrangement joins TRBV11-1 to TRBJ2-1; tentatively, D is TRBD1 or TRBD2 (5 bases each). Germline V CDR1 and CDR2: SGHAT, FQDESV (reference sequence). This CDR3 has 12 residues. The V end was cut by 5 bases, the J end by 10 bases, with 12 bases between. In DNA form, the CDR3 reads TGTGCCAGCAGCCTAGGGTGGGGGGAGCAGTTCTTC. This sequence encodes CASSLGWGEQFF.

The CDR3 DNA follows: TGCAGTGCTAGAGATAATCTAGCGGGAGCTGGGGAGCTGTTTTTT. It is translated as CSARDNLAGAGELFF. The chain employs TRBV20-1 and TRBJ2-2, with 10 bases matching TRBD2. After removal of 0 bases from V and 8 bases from J, the junction contained 6 bases not matched to a gene. Germline CDR1 reads DFQATT; CDR2 reads SNEGSKA (reference sequence). The CDR3 is made up of 15 amino acids.

Worth noting for this clonotype: Just one base apart from a much larger clone, this may be a read error. The chain joins TRBV18 to TRBJ1-1, with D maybe TRBD1 (6 bases). The CDR3 length is 14 residues. Germline-derived CDR1 and CDR2 are KGHSH and LQKENI. V was shortened by 4 bases and J by 6 bases, with 15 bases between the two germline ends. CDR3 loop: CASSHGGRGAEAFF. In DNA form, the CDR3 reads TGTGCCAGCTCACACGGGGGCAGGGGAGCTGAAGCTTTCTTT.

This clonotype was observed many times. The rearrangement uses TRBV27 and TRBJ1-2, with 7 bases fitting TRBD1. Germline lookup yields CDR1 MNHEY and CDR2 SMNVEV (reference sequence). CDR3 length: 14 residues. V shed 0 bases, J shed 2 bases, and the junction held 0 bases outside the gene matches. As DNA, the CDR3 is TGTGCCAGCAGTTTATCCAGGGGGAACTATGGCTACACCTTC. This gives the protein CASSLSRGNYGYTF.